This T cell receptor beta chain originates from a study of T cell responses to AZD1222 COVID-19 vaccine. Study-wide background: Second-dose intervals near 4 or 12 weeks were combined. Study-wide findings and caveats: Spike-specific TCR breadth and depth went up after people got two AZD1222 doses. White British people made up most donors, females outnumbered males, and clonal diversity was possibly underestimated. Nearly half of unique spike-specific TCRs reportedly avoided B.1.351 and B.1.1.7 mutated regions.

This clone was seen a single time. Its antigen is as yet unknown. This CDR3 spans 14 amino acids. Germline values: CDR1 LGHDT, CDR2 YNNKEL (reference sequence). The V end lost 4 bases, the J end lost 3 bases, and 12 bases lay between the germline ends. Assay: immunoSEQ multiplex PCR; the TCRdb copy retains only in-frame clones and omits some. The sample records some 150,000 clones, around 92% being singletons. This sample comprised peripheral blood, obtained on day 0 of AZD1222 vaccination. This TCR was sampled from an adult in good health. The chain recombines TRBV3-1 (or the pseudogene TRBV3-2) with TRBJ1-1; D is ambiguous. Here the CDR3 DNA reads TGTGCCAGCAGCCCGAATAAAGGGTACACTGAAGCTTTCTTT. This translates into CASSPNKGYTEAFF.